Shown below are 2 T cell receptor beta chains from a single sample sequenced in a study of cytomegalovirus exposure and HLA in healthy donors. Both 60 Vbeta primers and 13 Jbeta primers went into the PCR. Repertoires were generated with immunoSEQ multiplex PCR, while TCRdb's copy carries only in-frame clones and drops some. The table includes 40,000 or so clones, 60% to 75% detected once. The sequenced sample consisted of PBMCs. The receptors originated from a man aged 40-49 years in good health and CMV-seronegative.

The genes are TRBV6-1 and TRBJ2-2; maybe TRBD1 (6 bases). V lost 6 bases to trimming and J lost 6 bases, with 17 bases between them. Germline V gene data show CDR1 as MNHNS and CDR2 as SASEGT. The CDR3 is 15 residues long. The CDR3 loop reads CASSRGAGASGELFF. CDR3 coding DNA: TGTGCCAGCAGCAGGGGAGCAGGGGCGTCCGGGGAGCTGTTTTTT.

The chain's CDR3 is CASSSAGREGDGYTF. Written as DNA, the CDR3 is TGTGCCAGCAGTTCTGCAGGCAGGGAGGGAGATGGCTACACCTTC. The chain combines TRBV25-1 with TRBJ1-2; tentative D call: TRBD1 (5 bases). The V end lost 5 bases, the J end lost 6 bases, and 19 bases lay between the germline ends. The CDR3 is made up of 15 amino acids. Germline CDR1 is MGHDK and CDR2 is SYGVNS.